The clone carrying this T cell receptor beta chain came up a few times. These data belong to a study of blood T cell repertoires in COVID-19. Study-level information: Whether acute or convalescent, the COVID-19 samples came from the United States, Italy and Spain.

As originally analysed: The authors estimated nucleated cell counts from reference gene primer amplification. Libraries were prepared by immunoSEQ multiplex PCR; TCRdb keeps only in-frame clonotypes and omits some of them. Clone size and V and J calls were adopted from that table, with D and trimming inferred from the DNA. The sample consists of about 120,000 clones, around 82% of them appearing once. Patients in Seattle were enrolled during active infection, then followed longitudinally. Sequencing was done on a sample of peripheral blood. This receptor was obtained from a man aged 30 to 45 with COVID-19, enrolled during active disease.

Here the CDR3 DNA reads TGTGCCAGCAGCGCCCCGACAGGGGCTAATGAAAAACTGTTTTTT. This gives the protein CASSAPTGANEKLFF. The J gene is TRBJ1-4, the V gene TRBV7-2, with 8 bases that match TRBD1. This CDR3 comprises 15 residues. Germline V gene lookup returns CDR1 SGHTA and CDR2 FQGNSA. J gave up 3 bases and V 5 bases, and 5 bases lay outside the gene matches. Full variable domain (missing parts from reference TRBV7-2 and TRBJ1-4): GAGVSQSPSNKVTEKGKDVELRCDPISGHTALYWYRQSLGQGLEFLIYFQGNSAPDKSGLPSDRFSAERTGGSVSTLTIQRTQQEDSAVYLCASSAPTGANEKLFFGSGTQLSVL.